This entry features one TCR beta chain sequence. The record originates from a study of control samples from healthy donors and cancer patients. The repertoire was sequenced with immunoSEQ multiplex PCR; TCRdb's copy has only in-frame clones and lacks some. The sample shows approximately 150,000 clones, nearly 96% of them seen only once. Germline assignment: CDR1 SGHRS and CDR2 YFSETQ. V was pared by 0 bases and J by 1 base, with 11 bases between. This CDR3 has 15 residues. The sequence was collected from a woman in her thirties in good health. The chain recombines TRBV5-1 with TRBJ2-7; weak D call: TRBD2 (6 bases). What was sequenced was blood. As DNA, the CDR3 is TGCGCCAGCAGCTTGGCCGGAGGGTGGTCCTACGAGCAGTACTTC. Translated, it gives CASSLAGGWSYEQYF.